Presented here are 29 T cell receptor beta chains from one specimen sequenced in a study of cytomegalovirus exposure and HLA in healthy donors. Primers: 60 Vbeta forward and 13 Jbeta reverse. The repertoire was sequenced with immunoSEQ multiplex PCR; TCRdb's copy has only in-frame clones and lacks some. The sample lists about 92,000 clones, just under 70% occurring once. The sequencing sample was made of PBMCs. The receptor source for this set is a man aged 50 to 59 in good health and CMV-seronegative.

V and J are TRBV7-8 and TRBJ1-1; possibly TRBD1 for D (5 bases). The germline CDR1 and CDR2 sequences are SGHVS and FQNEAQ. V was shortened by 5 bases and J by 2 bases, with 12 bases between the two germline ends. CDR3 size: 14 residues. The CDR3 DNA sequence: TGTGCCAGCAGCCGGAACAGGTTAAACACTGAAGCTTTCTTT. Its protein product is CASSRNRLNTEAFF.

This chain connects TRBV30 to TRBJ2-1; 10 nucleotides align to TRBD1. The CDR3 sequence is 15 residues long. Germline V gene sequence: CDR1 GTSNPN, CDR2 SVGIG (reference sequence). V gave up 2 bases and J gave up 7 bases; unmatched junction bases: 8. The CDR3 here is CAWSMTGGQRNEQFF. CDR3 nucleotides: TGTGCCTGGAGTATGACAGGGGGCCAGAGGAATGAGCAGTTCTTC.

There are a few counts of this clone. The chain is built from TRBV4-2 and TRBJ2-5, with D maybe TRBD2 (6 bases). CDR1 is LGHNA, CDR2 YNFKEQ, per germline. CDR3 size: 13 residues. V lost 5 bases and J 2 bases, leaving 9 bases between the germline ends. In DNA form, the CDR3 reads TGTGCCAGCAGCGGGGGGTTTCAAGAGACCCAGTACTTC. As protein: CASSGGFQETQYF.

The chain is built from TRBV7-9 and TRBJ2-5, with D perhaps matching TRBD2 (5 bases). CDR3 length: 16 residues. V was clipped by 5 bases and J by 5 bases, with 21 bases between them. CDR1 and CDR2 (germline): SEHNR, FQNEAQ (reference sequence). DNA of the CDR3: TGTGCCAGCAGCCTCTGGGGTAGCGATGGGCGGGAGACCCAGTACTTC. It encodes CASSLWGSDGRETQYF. The whole variable domain, remainder taken from reference TRBV7-9 and TRBJ2-5, is DTGVSQNPRHKITKRGQNVTFRCDPISEHNRLYWYRQTLGQGPEFLTYFQNEAQLEKSRLLSDRFSAERPKGSFSTLEIQRTEQGDSAMYLCASSLWGSDGRETQYFGPGTRLLVL.

This clone was observed a handful of times. This rearrangement joins TRBV28 to TRBJ1-6; maybe TRBD1 (5 bases). The germline V gene encodes CDR1 MDHEN and CDR2 SYDVKM. The CDR3 extends over 16 amino acids. V gave up 3 bases and J gave up 0 bases, with 9 bases separating them. The CDR3: CASSLGGSSYNSPLHF. The CDR3 nucleotides read TGTGCCAGCAGTTTGGGGGGGAGCTCCTATAATTCACCCCTCCACTTT.

The chain links TRBV6-1 to TRBJ2-2, with 7 bases fitting TRBD2. The CDR3 extends over 15 amino acids. Germline CDR1 and CDR2: MNHNS and SASEGT. Unmatched junction bases numbered 5, after V lost 2 bases and J lost 5 bases. Here the CDR3 DNA reads TGTGCCAGCAGTGAATTGGCTAGCGGTACCGGGGAGCTGTTTTTT. This encodes CASSELASGTGELFF.

This clone was seen a handful of times. The V call is TRBV5-5, the J call TRBJ2-7, with 8 positions matching TRBD2. V gave up 2 bases and J gave up 4 bases; unmatched junction bases: 11. Looked up from germline, CDR1 is SGHKS and CDR2 is YYEKEE (reference sequence). The CDR3 loop spans 16 amino acids. CDR3 nucleotide sequence: TGTGCCAGCAGCTTTGATTCACGGACTAGCCGGTACGAGCAGTACGTC. Translated: CASSFDSRTSRYEQYV.

This sequence joins TRBV7-8 and TRBJ1-2; D unresolved. Germline loops: CDR1 SGHVS, CDR2 FQNEAQ. This CDR3 comprises 15 residues. V was cut by 4 bases and J by 0 bases, with 12 bases left in between. CDR3 sequence (DNA): TGTGCCAGCAGCTCACTGATTATTACTAACTATGGCTACACCTTC. Amino acids: CASSSLIITNYGYTF.

This CDR3 reads CASKAGADTGELFF. The CDR3 DNA reads as TGCGCCAGCAAAGCGGGGGCTGACACCGGGGAGCTGTTTTTT. The chain recombines TRBV5-1 with TRBJ2-2; 8 bases line up with TRBD2. The V and J ends lost 6 bases and 3 bases, in that order; junction bases with no gene match: 4. Germline CDR1 is SGHRS and CDR2 is YFSETQ. The length of the CDR3 is 14 residues.

V is TRBV13 and J is TRBJ1-1, with D uncertain. This CDR3 comprises 14 residues. CDR1 and CDR2 (germline): PRHDT, FYEKMQ (reference sequence). Deletions cut 0 bases from V and 2 bases from J, with 7 bases between. This CDR3 reads CASSLGGGNTEAFF. The CDR3 DNA sequence: TGTGCCAGCAGCTTAGGTGGTGGCAACACTGAAGCTTTCTTT.

This chain joins TRBV30 and TRBJ1-1; the match to TRBD1 covers 8 bases. Unmatched junction bases numbered 10, after V lost 1 base and J lost 6 bases. This CDR3 comprises 15 residues. Per the germline V gene, CDR1 is GTSNPN and CDR2 is SVGIG (reference sequence). The CDR3 region has the DNA TGTGCCTGGAGTGAAGACCCCAGGGGGCTCGCTGAAGCTTTCTTT. This gives the protein CAWSEDPRGLAEAFF.

The CDR3 region is CASSFSSDRGTGELFF. DNA of the CDR3: TGTGCCAGCAGCTTCTCTAGCGACCGGGGGACCGGGGAGCTGTTTTTT. The chain joins TRBV7-2 to TRBJ2-2; D is perhaps TRBD2 (6 bases). V lost 3 bases and J lost 5, with 16 bases in between. The CDR3 is 16 amino acids. Germline lookup yields CDR1 SGHTA and CDR2 FQGNSA.

V usage is TRBV5-4 and J usage is TRBJ2-3; 14 nucleotides match TRBD2. V gave up 5 bases and J gave up 5 bases; unmatched junction bases: 10. Germline-derived CDR1 and CDR2 are SGHNT and YYREEE (reference sequence). The CDR3 sequence is 17 residues long. The CDR3, as DNA: TGTGCCAGCAGGGCGACCGGGACTAGCGGGAGTGTAGATACGCAGTATTTT. This translates into CASRATGTSGSVDTQYF. The whole variable domain, filled in from reference TRBV5-4 and TRBJ2-3, reads ETGVTQSPTHLIKTRGQQVTLRCSSQSGHNTVSWYQQALGQGPQFIFQYYREEENGRGNFPPRFSGLQFPNYSSELNVNALELDDSALYLCASRATGTSGSVDTQYFGPGTRLTVL.

This sequence joins TRBV13 and TRBJ2-7, with a weak D call TRBD2 (6 bases). CDR3 size: 14 residues. V was cut by 0 bases and J by 2 bases, with 8 bases left in between. Germline V CDR1 and CDR2: PRHDT, FYEKMQ (reference sequence). CDR3 nucleotides: TGTGCCAGCAGCTTAGGACTAGCCGCCTACGAGCAGTACTTC. Translation: CASSLGLAAYEQYF.

CDR3 nucleotides: TGCGCCAGCAGCCAAACGGACACGGGCCTATATGGCTACACCTTC. Protein product: CASSQTDTGLYGYTF. The chain links TRBV5-1 to TRBJ1-2, with D possibly TRBD1 on 5 matching bases. Germline CDR1 SGHRS, CDR2 YFSETQ. The length of the CDR3 is 15 residues. The V and J ends lost 4 bases and 5 bases respectively, with 18 bases between them.

The chain uses TRBV10-1 and TRBJ2-5; a possible D gene is TRBD1 (6 bases). The V gene's germline CDR1 is WNHNN and CDR2 SYGVQD (reference sequence). The V end was cut by 8 bases, the J end by 5 bases, with 15 bases between. CDR3 size: 13 residues. CDR3 DNA sequence: TGCGCCAGCGTAAGAACAGGGCCGGAGACCCAGTACTTC. Translated, it gives CASVRTGPETQYF.

This clone has more than one count but fewer than ten. The V and J genes are TRBV19 and TRBJ2-1; the D gene is possibly TRBD2 (6 bases). CDR1 and CDR2 (germline): LNHDA, SQIVND (reference sequence). Trimming took 1 base from V and 6 from J, leaving 16 bases between them. The CDR3 runs to 16 residues. The CDR3 nucleotides are TGTGCCAGTAGTATAGTATGGGGGGAAGCAGGCAATGAGCAGTTCTTC. Residues: CASSIVWGEAGNEQFF.

V and J are TRBV5-4 and TRBJ2-3; D remains unclear. The ends were cut back, 9 bases at V and 8 bases at J, with 13 bases in the middle. This CDR3 has 11 residues. Germline V gene data show CDR1 as SGHNT and CDR2 as YYREEE (reference sequence). CDR3 sequence reads: CATVGGGTQYF. The CDR3 DNA reads as TGTGCCACCGTCGGTGGCGGTACGCAGTATTTT.

The chain uses TRBV19 and TRBJ1-1; D may be TRBD1 (6 bases). CDR1 and CDR2 from the germline V gene are LNHDA and SQIVND (reference sequence). V lost 6 bases to trimming and J lost 1 base, with 9 bases between them. The CDR3 runs to 13 residues. The CDR3 bases are TGTGCCAGTAGACAGGGATGGAACACTGAAGCTTTCTTT. Translated, it gives CASRQGWNTEAFF. Together with reference TRBV19 and TRBJ1-1, the CDR3 gives the full variable domain: DGGITQSPKYLFRKEGQNVTLSCEQNLNHDAMYWYRQDPGQGLRLIYYSQIVNDFQKGDIAEGYSVSREKKESFPLTVTSAQKNPTAFYLCASRQGWNTEAFFGQGTRLTVV.

J is TRBJ1-5 and V is TRBV28; D uncertain. Trimming pared 6 bases from V and 3 bases from J, leaving 15 bases between. CDR3 length: 15 residues. The germline CDR1 and CDR2 sequences are MDHEN and SYDVKM. CDR3 nucleotides: TGTGCCAGCAGCGTAGAAGCAGGATACAATCAGCCCCAGCATTTT. As protein: CASSVEAGYNQPQHF.

J is TRBJ2-1 and V is TRBV18; D might be TRBD2 (6 bases). The germline V and J ends were trimmed by 1 base and 6 bases, with 7 bases remaining between them. CDR1 and CDR2 from the germline V gene are KGHSH and LQKENI. The CDR3 contains 13 residues. The CDR3 bases are TGTGCCAGCTCACCACTGCGGGGCAATGAGCAGTTCTTC. Amino acid sequence: CASSPLRGNEQFF.

This chain connects TRBV2 to TRBJ2-2; the match to TRBD2 covers 7 bases. The V segment lost 6 bases and the J segment 4 bases; nucleotides outside the gene matches: 8. CDR3 length: 15 residues. Germline V gene data show CDR1 as SNHLY and CDR2 as FYNNEI. DNA for the CDR3: TGTGCCAGCAGGCCCAGCGGGGCGGGCACCGGGGAGCTGTTTTTT. It is translated as CASRPSGAGTGELFF.

This rearrangement joins TRBV6-5 to TRBJ1-4; the D gene is possibly TRBD1 (5 bases). The CDR3 sequence is 14 residues long. The ends were cut back, 6 bases at V and 8 bases at J, with 16 bases in the middle. The germline gives CDR1 MNHEY, CDR2 SVGAGI. This CDR3 reads CASRGRQGGEKLFF. DNA of the CDR3: TGTGCCAGCAGGGGTCGGCAGGGTGGGGAAAAACTGTTTTTT.

The CDR3 coding sequence is TGTGCCAGCAGCTTAGCCACAGGGGACATGAACACTGAAGCTTTCTTT. Protein product: CASSLATGDMNTEAFF. The chain employs TRBV7-2 and TRBJ1-1; 7 nucleotides line up with TRBD1. Germline CDR1 and CDR2: SGHTA and FQGNSA. The CDR3 spans 16 residues. Trimming removed 0 bases from V and 0 bases from J; junction bases left unmatched: 4.

This clone showed up just once. This chain connects TRBV5-1 to TRBJ1-4; TRBD1 is a possible D gene (6 bases). CDR1 is SGHRS and CDR2 is YFSETQ in the germline V gene. Trimming left V 4 bases short and J 0 bases short, with 10 bases between. The CDR3 spans 15 residues. The DNA of the CDR3 is TGCGCCAGCAGCCGGACAGTTGCAACTAATGAAAAACTGTTTTTT. Translated: CASSRTVATNEKLFF.

The chain recombines TRBV21-1 with TRBJ2-5; TRBD2 was called by the table and not checked on the DNA. TRBV21-1 is classified as a pseudogene. This CDR3 has 13 residues. Here the CDR3 reads CASSKAFRSHQYF. The CDR3 bases are TGTGCCAGCAGCAAAGCGTTCCGGAGTCATCAGTACTTC.

The chain joins TRBV5-1 to TRBJ2-3, with a possible D match to TRBD1 (6 bases). The germline CDR1 and CDR2 sequences are SGHRS and YFSETQ. With 0 bases removed from V and 5 bases from J, the gap between germline ends came to 10 bases. This CDR3 is 14 amino acids long. The CDR3 nucleotides are TGCGCCAGCAGCTTGGGACAGGTGGAAGATACGCAGTATTTT. Its protein is CASSLGQVEDTQYF.

This clone has more than one count but fewer than ten. The V and J genes are TRBV5-1 and TRBJ2-1; 7 bases are shared with TRBD2. The CDR3 loop spans 15 amino acids. V dropped 1 base and J dropped 0; count of bases not matched to a gene: 1. In germline, CDR1 is SGHRS, CDR2 YFSETQ. CDR3 coding DNA: TGCGCCAGCAGCTTGCTAGCGGTCTCCTACAATGAGCAGTTCTTC. Encoded protein: CASSLLAVSYNEQFF.

The chain joins TRBV7-2 to TRBJ2-1; D gene uncertain. The CDR3 runs 13 residues. Germline-derived CDR1 and CDR2 are SGHTA and FQGNSA. Trimming stripped 5 bases from V and 0 bases from J, with 5 bases between. CDR3 amino acids: CASSPSSYNEQFF. The CDR3 DNA follows: TGTGCCAGCAGCCCGAGCTCCTACAATGAGCAGTTCTTC.